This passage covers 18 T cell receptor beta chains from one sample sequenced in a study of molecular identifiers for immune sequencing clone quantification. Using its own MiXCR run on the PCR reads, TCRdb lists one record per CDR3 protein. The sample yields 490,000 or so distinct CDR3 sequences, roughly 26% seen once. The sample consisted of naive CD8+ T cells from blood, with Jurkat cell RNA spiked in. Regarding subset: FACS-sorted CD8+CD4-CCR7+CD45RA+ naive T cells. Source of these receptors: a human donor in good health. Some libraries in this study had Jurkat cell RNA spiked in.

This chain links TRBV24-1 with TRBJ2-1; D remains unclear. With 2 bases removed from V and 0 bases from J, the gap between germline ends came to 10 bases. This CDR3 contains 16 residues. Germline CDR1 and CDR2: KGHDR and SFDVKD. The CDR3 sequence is CATSDYYSSSYNEQFF. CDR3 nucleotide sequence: TGTGCCACCAGTGATTACTATTCGAGCTCCTACAATGAGCAGTTCTTC.

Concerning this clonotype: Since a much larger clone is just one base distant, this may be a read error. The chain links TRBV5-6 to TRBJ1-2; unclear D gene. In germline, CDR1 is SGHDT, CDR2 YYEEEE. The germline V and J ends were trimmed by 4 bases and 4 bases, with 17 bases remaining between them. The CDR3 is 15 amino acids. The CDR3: CASSPSRGNPYGYTF. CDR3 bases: TGTGCCAGCAGCCCTTCCCGCGGCAATCCCTATGGCTACACCTTC. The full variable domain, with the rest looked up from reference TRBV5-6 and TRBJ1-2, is DAGVTQSPTHLIKTRGQQVTLRCSPKSGHDTVSWYQQALGQGPQFIFQYYEEEERQRGNFPDRFSGHQFPNYSSELNVNALLLGDSALYLCASSPSRGNPYGYTFGSGTRLTVV.

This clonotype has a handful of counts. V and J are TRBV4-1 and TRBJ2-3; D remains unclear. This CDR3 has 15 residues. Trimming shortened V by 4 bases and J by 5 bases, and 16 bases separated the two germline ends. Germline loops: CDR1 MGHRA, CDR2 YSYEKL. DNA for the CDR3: TGCGCCAGCAGCCTTGAACCGGATTGGTTAGATACGCAGTATTTT. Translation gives CASSLEPDWLDTQYF.

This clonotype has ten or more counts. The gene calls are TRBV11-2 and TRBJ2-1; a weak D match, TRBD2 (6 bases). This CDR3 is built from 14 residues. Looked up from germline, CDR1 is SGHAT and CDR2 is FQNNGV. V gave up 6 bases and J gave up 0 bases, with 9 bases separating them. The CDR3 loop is CASRLGSSYNEQFF. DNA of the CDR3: TGTGCCAGCAGACTCGGGAGCTCCTACAATGAGCAGTTCTTC.

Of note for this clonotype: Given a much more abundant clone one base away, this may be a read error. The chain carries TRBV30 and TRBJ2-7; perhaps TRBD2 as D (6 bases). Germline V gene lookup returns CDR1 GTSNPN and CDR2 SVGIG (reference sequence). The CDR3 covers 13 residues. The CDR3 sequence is CAWGVLGGYEQYF. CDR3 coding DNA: TGTGCCTGGGGTGTACTCGGGGGCTACGAGCAGTACTTC.

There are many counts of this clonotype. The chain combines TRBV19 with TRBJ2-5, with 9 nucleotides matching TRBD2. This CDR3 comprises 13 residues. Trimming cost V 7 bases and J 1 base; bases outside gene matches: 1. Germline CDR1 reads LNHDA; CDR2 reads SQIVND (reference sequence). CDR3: CASTTSGQETQYF. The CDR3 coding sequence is TGTGCCAGTACGACTAGCGGCCAAGAGACCCAGTACTTC.

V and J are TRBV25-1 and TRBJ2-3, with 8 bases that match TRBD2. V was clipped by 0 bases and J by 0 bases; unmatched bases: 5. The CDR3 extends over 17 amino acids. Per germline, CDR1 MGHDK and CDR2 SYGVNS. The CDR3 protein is CASSEYGASGSTDTQYF. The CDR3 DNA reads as TGTGCCAGCAGTGAATACGGGGCTAGCGGGAGCACAGATACGCAGTATTTT.

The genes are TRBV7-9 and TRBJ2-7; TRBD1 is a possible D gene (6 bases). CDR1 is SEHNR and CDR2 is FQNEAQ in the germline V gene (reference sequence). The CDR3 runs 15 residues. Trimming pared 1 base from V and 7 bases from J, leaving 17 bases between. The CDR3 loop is CASSLGSAGVNEQYF. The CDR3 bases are TGTGCCAGCAGCTTAGGTTCTGCAGGGGTCAATGAGCAGTACTTC. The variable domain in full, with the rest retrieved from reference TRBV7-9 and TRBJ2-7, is DTGVSQNPRHKITKRGQNVTFRCDPISEHNRLYWYRQTLGQGPEFLTYFQNEAQLEKSRLLSDRFSAERPKGSFSTLEIQRTEQGDSAMYLCASSLGSAGVNEQYFGPGTRLTVT.

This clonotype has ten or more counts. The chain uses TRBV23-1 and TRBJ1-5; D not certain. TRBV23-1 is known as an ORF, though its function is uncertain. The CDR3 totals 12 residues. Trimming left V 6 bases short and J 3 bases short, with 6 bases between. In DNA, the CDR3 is TGCGCCAGCAGAAGGAACAATCAGCCCCAGCATTTT. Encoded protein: CASRRNNQPQHF.

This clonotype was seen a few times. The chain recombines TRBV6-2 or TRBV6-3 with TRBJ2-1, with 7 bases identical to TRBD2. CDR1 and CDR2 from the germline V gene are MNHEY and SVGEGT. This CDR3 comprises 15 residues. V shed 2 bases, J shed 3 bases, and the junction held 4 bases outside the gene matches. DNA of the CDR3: TGTGCCAGCAGTTACGGTCTAGCGGTCTACAATGAGCAGTTCTTC. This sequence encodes CASSYGLAVYNEQFF.

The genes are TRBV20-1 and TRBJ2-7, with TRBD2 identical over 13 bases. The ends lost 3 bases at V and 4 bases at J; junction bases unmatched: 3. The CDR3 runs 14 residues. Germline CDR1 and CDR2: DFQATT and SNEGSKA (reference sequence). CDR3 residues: CSARTSGGWYEQYF. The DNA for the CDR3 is TGCAGTGCTAGGACTAGCGGGGGGTGGTACGAGCAGTACTTC.

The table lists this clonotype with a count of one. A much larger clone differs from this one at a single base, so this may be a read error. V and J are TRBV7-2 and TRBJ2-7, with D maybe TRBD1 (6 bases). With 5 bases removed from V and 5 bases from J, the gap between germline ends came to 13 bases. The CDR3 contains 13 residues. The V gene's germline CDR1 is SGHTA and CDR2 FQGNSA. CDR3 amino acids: CASSAGVAHEQYF. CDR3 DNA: TGTGCCAGCAGCGCAGGGGTAGCCCACGAGCAGTACTTC.

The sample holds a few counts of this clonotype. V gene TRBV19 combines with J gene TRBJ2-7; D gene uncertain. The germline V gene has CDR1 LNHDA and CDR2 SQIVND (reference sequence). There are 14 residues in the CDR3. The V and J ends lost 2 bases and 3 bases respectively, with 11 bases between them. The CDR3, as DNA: TGTGCCAGTAGTATATTGGGAACCGGCTACGAGCAGTACTTC. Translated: CASSILGTGYEQYF.

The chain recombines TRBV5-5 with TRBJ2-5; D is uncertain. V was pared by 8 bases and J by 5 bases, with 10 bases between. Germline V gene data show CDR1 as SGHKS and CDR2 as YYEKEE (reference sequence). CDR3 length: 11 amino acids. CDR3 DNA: TGTGCCAGTCGTCTTTCTGAGACCCAGTACTTC. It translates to CASRLSETQYF.

CDR3 in amino acids: CASSPSGYVSEQYF. The CDR3, as DNA: TGCGCCAGCAGCCCCAGTGGGTACGTTTCCGAGCAGTACTTC. The chain joins TRBV4-3 to TRBJ2-7, with no clear D. There are 14 residues in the CDR3. Germline V gene sequence: CDR1 LGHNA, CDR2 YSLEER. V was shortened by 4 bases and J by 6 bases, with 16 bases between the two germline ends.

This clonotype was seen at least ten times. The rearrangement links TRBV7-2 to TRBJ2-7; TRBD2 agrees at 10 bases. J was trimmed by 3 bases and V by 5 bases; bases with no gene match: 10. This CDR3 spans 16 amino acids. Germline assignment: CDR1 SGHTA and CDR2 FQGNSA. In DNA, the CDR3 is TGTGCCAGCAGCAGCCTTCTAGCGGGGGCCGGCTACGAGCAGTACTTC. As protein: CASSSLLAGAGYEQYF.

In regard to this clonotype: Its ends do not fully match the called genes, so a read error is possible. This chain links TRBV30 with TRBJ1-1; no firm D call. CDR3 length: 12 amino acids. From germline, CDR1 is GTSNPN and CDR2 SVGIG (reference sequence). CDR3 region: CTWSVREGEAFF. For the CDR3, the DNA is TGTACCTGGAGTGTACGCGAGGGTGAAGCTTTCTTT.

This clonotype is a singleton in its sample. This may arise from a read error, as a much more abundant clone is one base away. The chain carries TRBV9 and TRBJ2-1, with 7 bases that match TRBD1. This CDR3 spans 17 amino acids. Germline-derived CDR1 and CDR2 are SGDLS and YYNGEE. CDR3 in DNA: TGTGCCAGCAGCGCCCTATCGGACAGGTTCGCCTACGATGAGCAGTTCTTC. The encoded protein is CASSALSDRFAYDEQFF. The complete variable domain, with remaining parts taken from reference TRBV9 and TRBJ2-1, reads DSGVTQTPKHLITATGQRVTLRCSPRSGDLSVYWYQQSLDQGLQFLIQYYNGEERAKGNILERFSAQQFPDLHSELNLSSLELGDSALYFCASSALSDRFAYDEQFFGPGTRLTVL.